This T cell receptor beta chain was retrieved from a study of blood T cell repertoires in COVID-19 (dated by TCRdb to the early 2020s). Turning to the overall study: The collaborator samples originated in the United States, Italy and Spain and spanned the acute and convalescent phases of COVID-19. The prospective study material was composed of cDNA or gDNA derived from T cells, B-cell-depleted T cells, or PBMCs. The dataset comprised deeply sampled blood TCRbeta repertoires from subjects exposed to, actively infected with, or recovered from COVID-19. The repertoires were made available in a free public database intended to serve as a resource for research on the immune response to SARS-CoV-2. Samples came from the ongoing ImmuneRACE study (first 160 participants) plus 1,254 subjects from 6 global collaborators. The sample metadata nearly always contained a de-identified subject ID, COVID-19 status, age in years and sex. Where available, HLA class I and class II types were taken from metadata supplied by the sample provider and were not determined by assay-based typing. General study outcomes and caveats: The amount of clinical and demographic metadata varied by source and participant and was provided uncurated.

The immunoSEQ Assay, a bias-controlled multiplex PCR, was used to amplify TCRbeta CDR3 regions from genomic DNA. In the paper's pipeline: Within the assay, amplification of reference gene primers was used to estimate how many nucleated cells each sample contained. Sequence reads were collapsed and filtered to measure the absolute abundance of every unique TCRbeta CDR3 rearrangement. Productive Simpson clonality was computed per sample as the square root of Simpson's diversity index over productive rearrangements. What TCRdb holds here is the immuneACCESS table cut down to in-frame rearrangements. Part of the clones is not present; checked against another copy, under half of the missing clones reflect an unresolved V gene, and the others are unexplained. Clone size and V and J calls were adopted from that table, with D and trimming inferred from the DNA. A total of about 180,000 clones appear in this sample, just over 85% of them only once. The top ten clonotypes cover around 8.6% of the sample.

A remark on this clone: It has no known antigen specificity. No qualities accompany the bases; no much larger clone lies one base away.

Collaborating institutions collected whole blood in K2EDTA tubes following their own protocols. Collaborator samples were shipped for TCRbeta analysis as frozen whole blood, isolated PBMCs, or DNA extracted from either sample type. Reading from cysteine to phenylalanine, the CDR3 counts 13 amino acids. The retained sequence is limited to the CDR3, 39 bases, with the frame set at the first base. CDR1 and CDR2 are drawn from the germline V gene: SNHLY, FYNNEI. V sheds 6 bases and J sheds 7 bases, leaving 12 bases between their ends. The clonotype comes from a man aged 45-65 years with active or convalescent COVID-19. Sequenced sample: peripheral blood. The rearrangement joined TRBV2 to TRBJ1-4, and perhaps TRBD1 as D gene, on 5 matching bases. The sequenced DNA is TGTGCCAGCAGAAGGGACTTAGGTGAAAAACTGTTTTTT. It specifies CASRRDLGEKLFF.